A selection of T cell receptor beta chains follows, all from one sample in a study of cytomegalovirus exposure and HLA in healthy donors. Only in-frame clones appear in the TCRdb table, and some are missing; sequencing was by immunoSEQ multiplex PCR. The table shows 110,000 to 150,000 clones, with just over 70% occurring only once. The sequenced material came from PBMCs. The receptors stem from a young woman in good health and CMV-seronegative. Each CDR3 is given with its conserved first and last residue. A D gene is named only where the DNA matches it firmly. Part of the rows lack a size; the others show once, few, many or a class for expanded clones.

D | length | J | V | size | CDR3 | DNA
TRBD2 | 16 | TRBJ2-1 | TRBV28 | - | CASRPTSGSIYNEQFF | TGTGCCAGCAGGCCGACTAGCGGGAGTATCTACAATGAGCAGTTCTTC
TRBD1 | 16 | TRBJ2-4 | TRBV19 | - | CASSIGQGIIKNIQYF | TGTGCCAGTAGTATCGGACAGGGGATAATCAAAAACATTCAGTACTTC
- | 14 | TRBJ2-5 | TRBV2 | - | CASSDEGQQETQYF | TGTGCCAGCAGTGATGAGGGACAACAAGAGACCCAGTACTTC
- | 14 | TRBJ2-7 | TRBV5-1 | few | CASSSRLGAGEQYF | TGCGCCAGCAGCTCCCGATTAGGGGCTGGGGAGCAGTACTTC
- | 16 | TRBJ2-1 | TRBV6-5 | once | CASSYSGDTTGNEQFF | TGTGCCAGCAGTTACTCGGGGGACACCACTGGGAATGAGCAGTTCTTC
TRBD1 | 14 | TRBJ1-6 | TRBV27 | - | CASSLGQSFSPLHF | TGTGCCAGCAGCCTGGGACAGAGTTTTTCACCCCTCCACTTT
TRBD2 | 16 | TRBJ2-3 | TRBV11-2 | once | CASSFRTSGSTDTQYF | TGTGCCAGCAGCTTCCGGACTAGCGGGAGCACAGATACGCAGTATTTT
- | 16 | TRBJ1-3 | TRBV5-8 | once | CASSLVSTVKGNTIYF | TGTGCCAGCAGCTTGGTATCGACAGTAAAAGGAAACACCATATATTTT
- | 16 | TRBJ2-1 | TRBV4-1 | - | CASSGKTGYPYNEQFF | TGCGCCAGCAGCGGAAAAACAGGGTACCCCTACAATGAGCAGTTCTTC
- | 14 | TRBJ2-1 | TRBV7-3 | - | CASSISGAYNEQFF | TGTGCCAGCAGCATCAGCGGAGCCTACAATGAGCAGTTCTTC
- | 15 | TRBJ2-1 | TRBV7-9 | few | CASSLSMGLSNEQFF | TGTGCCAGCAGCTTATCGATGGGACTGTCCAATGAGCAGTTCTTC
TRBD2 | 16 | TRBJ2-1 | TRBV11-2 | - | CASSRGLAGGYNEQFF | TGTGCCAGCAGCCGAGGACTAGCGGGAGGGTACAATGAGCAGTTCTTC
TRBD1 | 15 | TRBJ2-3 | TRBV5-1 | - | CASSFSGQGRNTQYF | TGCGCCAGCAGCTTTTCAGGACAGGGGAGGAATACGCAGTATTTT